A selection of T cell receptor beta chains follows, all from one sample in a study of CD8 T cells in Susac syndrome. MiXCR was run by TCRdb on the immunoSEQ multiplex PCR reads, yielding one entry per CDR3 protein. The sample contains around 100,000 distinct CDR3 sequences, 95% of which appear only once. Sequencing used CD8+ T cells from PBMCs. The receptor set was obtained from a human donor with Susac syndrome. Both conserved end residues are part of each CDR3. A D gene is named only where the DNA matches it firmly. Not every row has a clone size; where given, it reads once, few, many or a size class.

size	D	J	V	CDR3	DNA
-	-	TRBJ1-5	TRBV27	CASGGSGGNQPQHF	TGTGCCAGCGGCGGGAGCGGGGGCAATCAGCCCCAGCATTTT
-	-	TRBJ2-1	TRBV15	CATSRAWGLSPTEQFF	TGTGCCACCAGCAGAGCGTGGGGGCTGAGCCCCACTGAGCAGTTCTTC
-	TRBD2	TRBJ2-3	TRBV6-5	CASSYSTSGGTTDTQYF	TGTGCCAGCAGTTACTCGACTAGCGGGGGGACCACAGATACGCAGTATTTT
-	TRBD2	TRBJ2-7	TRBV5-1	CASSPVGLAGVEQYF	TGCGCCAGCAGCCCGGTGGGACTAGCGGGAGTCGAGCAGTACTTC
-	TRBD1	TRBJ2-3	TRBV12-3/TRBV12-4	CASSAARGTGATGLGDTQYF	TGTGCCAGCAGCGCGGCGCGGGGGACAGGGGCAACTGGCCTTGGAGATACGCAGTATTTT
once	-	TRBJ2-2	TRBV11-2	CASSLVWSEWAGELFF	TGTGCCAGCAGCTTAGTCTGGAGTGAATGGGCCGGGGAGCTGTTTTTT
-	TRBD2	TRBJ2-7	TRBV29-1	CSVAGGDSYEQYF	TGCAGCGTTGCCGGGGGGGACTCCTACGAGCAGTACTTC
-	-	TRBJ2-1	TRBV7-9	CASSSPLRDEQFF	TGTGCCAGCAGCTCCCCCCTGAGGGATGAGCAGTTCTTC
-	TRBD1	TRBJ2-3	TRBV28	CASSQRGRADTQYF	TGTGCCAGCAGTCAGAGGGGGCGAGCAGATACGCAGTATTTT
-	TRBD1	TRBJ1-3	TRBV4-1	CASSRVTGGSSGNTIYF	TGCGCCAGCAGCCGGGTTACAGGGGGCTCGTCTGGAAACACCATATATTTT
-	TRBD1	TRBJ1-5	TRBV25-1	CASSAQGREQPQHF	TGTGCCAGCAGTGCACAGGGGAGGGAACAGCCCCAGCATTTT
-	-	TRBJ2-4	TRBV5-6	CASSTGGAGNIQYF	TGTGCCAGCAGCACAGGGGGGGCCGGGAACATTCAGTACTTC
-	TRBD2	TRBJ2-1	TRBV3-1	CASSRRLAGAPSSYNEQFF	TGTGCCAGCAGCCGGCGACTAGCGGGAGCCCCGAGCTCCTACAATGAGCAGTTCTTC
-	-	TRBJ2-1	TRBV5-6	CASSWPGPRNEQFF	TGTGCCAGCAGCTGGCCGGGGCCGAGGAATGAGCAGTTCTTC
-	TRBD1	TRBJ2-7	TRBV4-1	CASSARDRGYEQYF	TGCGCCAGCAGCGCCCGGGACAGGGGATACGAGCAGTACTTC
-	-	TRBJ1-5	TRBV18	CASSPRDSNQPQHF	TGTGCCAGCTCACCCAGGGACAGCAATCAGCCCCAGCATTTT
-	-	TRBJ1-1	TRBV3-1	CASSPGRGGTEAFF	TGTGCCAGCAGCCCCGGTAGGGGGGGCACTGAAGCTTTCTTT
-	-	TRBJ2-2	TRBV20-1	CSARGGGSDTGELFF	TGCAGTGCTAGAGGGGGAGGAAGTGACACCGGGGAGCTGTTTTTT
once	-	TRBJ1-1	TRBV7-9	CASTRGNTEAFF	TGTGCCAGCACGCGCGGTAACACTGAAGCTTTCTTT
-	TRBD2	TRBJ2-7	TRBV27	CASSSNVLAGDEQYF	TGTGCCAGCAGTTCCAACGTACTAGCGGGAGACGAGCAGTACTTC
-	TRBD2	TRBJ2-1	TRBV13	CASSLSGRAFNEQFF	TGTGCCAGCAGCTTAAGCGGGAGGGCCTTCAATGAGCAGTTCTTC
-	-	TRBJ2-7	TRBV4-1	CASSSMAEFYEQYF	TGCGCCAGCAGCTCTATGGCCGAGTTCTACGAGCAGTACTTC
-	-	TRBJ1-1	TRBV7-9	CASSLELVITEAFF	TGTGCCAGCAGCTTAGAGTTAGTGATCACTGAAGCTTTCTTT
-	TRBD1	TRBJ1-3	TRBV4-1	CASGQDSGSGNTIYF	TGCGCCAGTGGACAGGACTCCGGCTCTGGAAACACCATATATTTT
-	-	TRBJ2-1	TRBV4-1	CASSQEGRGSNEQFF	TGCGCCAGCAGCCAAGAAGGGAGAGGAAGCAATGAGCAGTTCTTC
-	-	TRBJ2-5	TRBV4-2	CASSQDYSAGISYF	TGTGCCAGCAGCCAAGACTACTCTGCAGGTATATCATACTTC
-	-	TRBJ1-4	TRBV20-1	CSATVQGSGEKLFF	TGCAGTGCTACCGTTCAGGGGTCTGGGGAAAAACTGTTTTTT
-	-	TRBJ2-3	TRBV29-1	CSVAPRGGVSTDTQYF	TGCAGCGTTGCCCCTCGGGGAGGAGTTAGCACAGATACGCAGTATTTT
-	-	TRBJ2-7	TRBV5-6	CASSFRLAVDEQYF	TGTGCCAGCAGCTTCAGGCTGGCGGTGGACGAGCAGTACTTC
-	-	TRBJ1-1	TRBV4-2	CASSPGEGSGWPEAFF	TGTGCCAGCAGCCCCGGCGAGGGGTCAGGATGGCCTGAAGCTTTCTTT
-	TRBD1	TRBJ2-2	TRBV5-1	CASSPQGANTGELFF	TGCGCCAGCAGCCCACAGGGGGCGAACACCGGGGAGCTGTTTTTT
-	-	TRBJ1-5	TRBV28	CASSLATVASQPQHF	TGTGCCAGCAGTTTAGCCACTGTGGCCTCGCAGCCCCAGCATTTT
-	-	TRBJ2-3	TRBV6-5	CASSENFVDTQYF	TGTGCCAGCAGTGAAAACTTTGTAGATACGCAGTATTTT
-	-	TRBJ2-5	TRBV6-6	CASTLQGREETQYF	TGTGCCAGCACTCTCCAGGGGAGGGAAGAGACCCAGTACTTC
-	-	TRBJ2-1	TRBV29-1	CSVDRGAVGNEQFF	TGCAGCGTTGATCGGGGCGCGGTGGGCAATGAGCAGTTCTTC
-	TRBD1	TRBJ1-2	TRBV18	CASSPDRAYGYTF	TGTGCCAGCTCTCCCGACAGGGCTTATGGCTACACCTTC